A selection of T cell receptor beta chains follows, all from one sample in a study of OX40 agonist ivuxolimab in advanced cancers. The data were produced by immunoSEQ multiplex PCR, yet TCRdb's version contains in-frame clones alone and is incomplete. The sample carries around 3,700 clones, just over 75% recorded once. Sequenced here: CD4+ or CD8+ T cells sorted from blood, sampled in a trial of the OX40 agonist ivuxolimab. The receptors shown here come from an adult with an advanced solid tumor such as melanoma, head and neck, liver or kidney cancer. CDR3s include the opening cysteine and the closing phenylalanine or tryptophan.

v_call: TRBV27; cdr3_aa: CASSLIFHTDTQYF
v_call: TRBV4-1; cdr3_aa: CASSQEGVAGPQETQYF
v_call: TRBV5-1; cdr3_aa: CASSLGVGEETQYF
v_call: TRBV27; cdr3_aa: CASSPVPGTATTGELFF
v_call: TRBV19; cdr3_aa: CASIQVLTGELFF
v_call: TRBV7-9; cdr3_aa: CASSFQGNTEAFF
v_call: TRBV30; cdr3_aa: CAWSEGAGPSSHYEQYF
v_call: TRBV19; cdr3_aa: CASSDDREGNTIYF
v_call: TRBV27; cdr3_aa: CASSRVLAPGANVLTF
v_call: TRBV5-1; cdr3_aa: CASSLDGTGAQETQYF
v_call: TRBV7-9; cdr3_aa: CASSTRAFTDTQYF
v_call: TRBV28; cdr3_aa: CATTGRGTGGNQPQHF
v_call: TRBV2; cdr3_aa: CASKELRGVIMEQFF
v_call: TRBV10-2; cdr3_aa: CASTEQGYVEQFF
v_call: TRBV5-1; cdr3_aa: CASRTSGGYEQYF
v_call: TRBV7-8; cdr3_aa: CASRGGITQYF
v_call: TRBV10-3; cdr3_aa: CAIKPGTRTDGYTF
v_call: TRBV2; cdr3_aa: CASNRGGSEAFF
v_call: TRBV6-1; cdr3_aa: CATRDGAGELFF
v_call: TRBV19; cdr3_aa: CASSFPRGLLAEAFF
v_call: TRBV7-9; cdr3_aa: CASSFDGSSYEQYF
v_call: TRBV14; cdr3_aa: CASSQATDTQYF
v_call: TRBV21-1; cdr3_aa: CASRASGVNTGELFF
v_call: TRBV7-6; cdr3_aa: CASSFQGVVDTQYF
v_call: TRBV11-3; cdr3_aa: CASSPGGWGPPNEQYF
v_call: TRBV10-1; cdr3_aa: CASSSRDSGETQYF
v_call: TRBV7-5; cdr3_aa: CVRSSRPDRVPTNTEAFF
v_call: TRBV7-8; cdr3_aa: CASSLGTGVHEQYF
v_call: TRBV27; cdr3_aa: CASSLRDGEQYF
v_call: TRBV7-6; cdr3_aa: CASSPSGVTDTQYF
v_call: TRBV7-2; cdr3_aa: CASTPFASGGYEQFF
v_call: TRBV27; cdr3_aa: CASSPRGQFSYEQYF
v_call: TRBV10-2; cdr3_aa: CASSGVAGGREQYF
v_call: TRBV28; cdr3_aa: CASSEQHFGYGYTF
v_call: TRBV14; cdr3_aa: CASSQLAGGYEQYF
v_call: TRBV30; cdr3_aa: CAWSVLGRTEAFF
v_call: TRBV4-3; cdr3_aa: CASSPSRDRGNIQYF
v_call: TRBV6-5; cdr3_aa: CASSYSKGGVLYF
v_call: TRBV6-5; cdr3_aa: CASRTAYEQYF
v_call: TRBV2; cdr3_aa: CASSGRTLSNQPQHF
v_call: TRBV27; cdr3_aa: CASSFRFTYEQYF
v_call: TRBV9; cdr3_aa: CASSAALAGAPHTQYF
v_call: TRBV2; cdr3_aa: CASSASRTSGRPEGGSTDTQYF
v_call: TRBV27; cdr3_aa: CASSLSDLRDEQFF
v_call: TRBV4-3; cdr3_aa: CASSPDWLPDTQYF
v_call: TRBV4-1; cdr3_aa: CASSHVGPYEQYF
v_call: TRBV5-6; cdr3_aa: CASSWGQGGVWETQYF
v_call: TRBV9; cdr3_aa: CASSADQGGVTDTQYF
v_call: TRBV27; cdr3_aa: CASTRQDKSYEQYF
v_call: TRBV28; cdr3_aa: CASSWTSGTDTQYF
v_call: TRBV4-3; cdr3_aa: CASSQELGTSDEQYF
v_call: TRBV7-9; cdr3_aa: CASSFGTGGEETQYF
v_call: TRBV18; cdr3_aa: CASSRSLMGQGFSNYGYTF
v_call: TRBV19; cdr3_aa: CASSPTGFLSYNEQFF
v_call: TRBV2; cdr3_aa: CASSWGSAYEQYF
v_call: TRBV7-6; cdr3_aa: CASSLGGQGDEQYF
v_call: TRBV18; cdr3_aa: CASLLGQSSTDTQYF
v_call: TRBV4-1; cdr3_aa: CASSQDRGPRRTQYF
v_call: TRBV6-5; cdr3_aa: CASSIQGGNEQFF